Below, 26 T cell receptor beta chains from the same sample are listed, as sequenced in a study of T-cell reconstitution after alpha-beta-depleted transplantation in children. Preparation of the TCRbeta library used unique molecular identifiers. TCRdb ran MiXCR on the PCR reads and lists one entry per CDR3 protein. Of about 600,000 distinct CDR3 sequences in the sample, 10% to 13% were seen once. The specimen was PBMCs from the stem cell graft donor, collected from the stem cell graft. The receptors derive from a human donor who donated a stem cell graft to a child with acute myeloid leukemia.

There are many counts of this clonotype. The chain has TRBV6-5 and TRBJ1-1; D is ambiguous. Germline-derived CDR1 and CDR2 are MNHEY and SVGAGI. The CDR3 is made up of 12 amino acids. Trimming shortened V by 3 bases and J by 3 bases, and 5 bases separated the two germline ends. The CDR3 coding sequence is TGTGCCAGCAGTTATGGGGACACTGAAGCTTTCTTT. Its protein is CASSYGDTEAFF.

This chain links TRBV20-1 with TRBJ2-1, with no clear D. CDR1 and CDR2 from the germline V gene are DFQATT and SNEGSKA (reference sequence). Trimming removed 2 bases from V and 10 bases from J, with 12 bases in between. The CDR3 loop spans 12 amino acids. The CDR3 nucleotides are TGCAGTGCTAGATCTGGGCCCGGGGAGCAGTTCTTC. This gives the protein CSARSGPGEQFF.

This clonotype was found many times. The gene calls are TRBV2 and TRBJ1-1, with D unclear. This CDR3 spans 16 amino acids. V was cut by 6 bases and J by 2 bases, with 19 bases left in between. Germline CDR1 is SNHLY and CDR2 is FYNNEI. CDR3 bases: TGTGCCAGCAGGGAGGGAGACGCTTTTTTTAACACTGAAGCTTTCTTT. Protein: CASREGDAFFNTEAFF.

This clonotype was seen a handful of times. V and J are TRBV29-1 and TRBJ2-3; no reliable D call. Looked up from germline, CDR1 is SQVTM and CDR2 is ANQGSEA. The CDR3 has 13 amino acids. Trimming left V 4 bases short and J 2 bases short, with 10 bases between. The CDR3 is CSVVGTITDTQYF. In DNA, the CDR3 is TGCAGCGTTGTTGGTACGATCACAGATACGCAGTATTTT.

This sequence joins TRBV11-2 and TRBJ1-2; no firm D call. CDR1 and CDR2 (germline): SGHAT, FQNNGV. This CDR3 is built from 14 residues. V was cut by 4 bases and J by 4 bases, with 13 bases left in between. The CDR3 coding sequence is TGTGCCAGCAGCTCCCGGACCAGTTCCTATGGCTACACCTTC. Its translation: CASSSRTSSYGYTF.

The chain recombines TRBV7-3 with TRBJ2-4; weak D call: TRBD1 (5 bases). The germline CDR1 and CDR2 sequences are SGHTA and FQGTGA. The germline V and J ends were trimmed by 5 bases and 1 base, with 12 bases remaining between them. This CDR3 has 15 amino acids. In nucleotides, the CDR3 is TGTGCCAGCAGCCTAGACAGCAACGCCAAAAACATTCAGTACTTC. Translation gives CASSLDSNAKNIQYF. The full variable domain, in which reference TRBV7-3 and TRBJ2-4 provide the parts outside the CDR3, is GAGVSQTPSNKVTEKGKYVELRCDPISGHTALYWYRQSLGQGPEFLIYFQGTGAADDSGLPNDRFFAVRPEGSVSTLKIQRTERGDSAVYLCASSLDSNAKNIQYFGAGTRLSVL.

This clonotype was detected a few times. The chain couples TRBV12-3 or TRBV12-4 to TRBJ1-2; possible D gene TRBD1, 5 bases. This CDR3 contains 13 residues. The V gene lost 5 bases and the J gene lost 4 bases, with 11 bases spanning the gap. In DNA, the CDR3 is TGTGCCAGCAGTCCTCGGGGGACCTATGGCTACACCTTC. Protein product: CASSPRGTYGYTF.

About this clonotype: One base away lies a much larger clone, so this may be a sequencing read error. The V call is TRBV9, the J call TRBJ1-1; 7 bases map to TRBD1. The CDR3 loop spans 14 amino acids. CDR1 SGDLS and CDR2 YYNGEE come from the germline V gene. The chain's CDR3 is CASIVRGLDTEAFF. The CDR3 nucleotides are TGTGCCAGCATCGTAAGGGGGCTGGACACTGAAGCTTTCTTT.

The CDR3 reads CARCFVTGGPFSYNEQFF. In DNA form, the CDR3 reads TGTGCCCGCTGTTTCGTGACGGGAGGGCCATTCTCCTACAATGAGCAGTTCTTC. J is TRBJ2-1 and V is TRBV2, with 8 bases matching TRBD2. Germline lookup yields CDR1 SNHLY and CDR2 FYNNEI. This CDR3 comprises 18 residues. V dropped 11 bases and J dropped 0; count of bases not matched to a gene: 18. Full variable domain (remainder filled in from reference TRBV2 and TRBJ2-1): EPEVTQTPSHQVTQMGQEVILRCVPISNHLYFYWYRQILGQKVEFLVSFYNNEISEKSEIFDDQFSVERPDGSNFTLKIRSTKLEDSAMYFCARCFVTGGPFSYNEQFFGPGTRLTVL.

V and J are TRBV30 and TRBJ2-6; 10 bases are shared with TRBD2. CDR3 length: 16 residues. Germline V gives CDR1 GTSNPN, CDR2 SVGIG (reference sequence). V lost 0 bases and J lost 4; bases outside the gene matches: 3. The CDR3 nucleotides read TGTGCCTGGAGTGTAGCGGGAGGGGCCGGGGCCAACGTCCTGACTTTC. This translates into CAWSVAGGAGANVLTF.

This clonotype was counted only a few times. The chain couples TRBV10-2 to TRBJ1-2; D is undetermined. Germline assignment: CDR1 WSHSY and CDR2 SAAADI. V was pared by 3 bases and J by 3 bases, with 11 bases between. The CDR3 contains 14 residues. As DNA, the CDR3 is TGCGCCAGCAGTGAAGGGAAGGCCTACTATGGCTACACCTTC. Translation gives CASSEGKAYYGYTF.

The chain couples TRBV4-3 to TRBJ1-4; D not resolved. The V gene's germline CDR1 is LGHNA and CDR2 YSLEER. V lost 2 bases, J lost 0 bases, and 7 bases lay in between. CDR3 length: 15 amino acids. CDR3 nucleotides: TGCGCCAGCAGCCAAAACAGAGCAACTAATGAAAAACTGTTTTTT. Translated, it gives CASSQNRATNEKLFF.

This clonotype has ten or more counts. This chain uses TRBV4-2 with TRBJ2-1, with 13 bases lining up with TRBD2. Germline V gives CDR1 LGHNA, CDR2 YNFKEQ. This CDR3 region has 15 residues. V shed 7 bases, J shed 7 bases, and the junction held 7 bases outside the gene matches. The CDR3 sequence: CASNLELAGGNEQFF. For the CDR3, the DNA is TGTGCCAGCAACCTGGAACTAGCGGGAGGGAATGAGCAGTTCTTC.

Ten or more counts support this clonotype. The CDR3 sequence is CSARGQGLGNQPQHF. The CDR3 coding sequence is TGCAGTGCTAGAGGACAGGGGTTGGGCAATCAGCCCCAGCATTTT. The chain carries TRBV20-1 and TRBJ1-5, with 8 nucleotides matching TRBD1. Losses at the gene ends were 1 base for V and 2 bases for J; bases not matched to a gene: 4. The germline CDR1 and CDR2 sequences are DFQATT and SNEGSKA (reference sequence). The CDR3 is 15 amino acids.

The chain combines TRBV29-1 with TRBJ2-7; D is uncertain. The V gene lost 6 bases and the J gene lost 0 bases, with 9 bases spanning the gap. Germline V lookup: CDR1 SQVTM, CDR2 ANQGSEA. This CDR3 is built from 12 residues. The CDR3 region has the DNA TGCAGCGTCCGGACCCTCTCCTACGAGCAGTACTTC. Protein product: CSVRTLSYEQYF.

This clonotype was counted between two and nine times. The chain couples TRBV27 to TRBJ1-1, with a possible D match to TRBD1 (5 bases). The CDR3 is 13 residues long. V dropped 7 bases and J dropped 10 bases, with 19 bases sitting between them. CDR1 and CDR2 from the germline V gene are MNHEY and SMNVEV (reference sequence). CDR3 nucleotide sequence: TGTGCCAGCAAACAATGGGGCGGGGGGGGAGCTTTCTTT. It codes for CASKQWGGGGAFF.

The chain is built from TRBV20-1 and TRBJ2-7, with 12 bases fitting TRBD2. In germline, CDR1 is DFQATT, CDR2 SNEGSKA (reference sequence). V lost 0 bases to trimming and J lost 3 bases; unmatched junction nucleotides: 15. This CDR3 region has 19 residues. CDR3 loop: CSARDQGPRTSGKVYEQYF. CDR3 sequence (DNA): TGCAGTGCTAGAGATCAGGGGCCGCGGACTAGCGGGAAGGTCTACGAGCAGTACTTC.

The CDR3 sequence: CASSAGTGGGGYTF. In DNA, the CDR3 is TGTGCCAGCAGTGCCGGGACAGGGGGTGGTGGCTACACCTTC. V and J are TRBV2 and TRBJ1-2; 11 nucleotides line up with TRBD1. The CDR3 has 14 residues. The germline CDR1 and CDR2 sequences are SNHLY and FYNNEI. J gave up 7 bases and V 4 bases, and 5 bases lay outside the gene matches.

This clonotype was counted at least ten times. The chain joins TRBV7-2 to TRBJ2-7; 9 bases are a match to TRBD1. The ends lost 5 bases at V and 6 bases at J; junction bases unmatched: 8. CDR3 length: 14 residues. Germline assignment: CDR1 SGHTA and CDR2 FQGNSA. CDR3 nucleotide sequence: TGTGCCAGCAGCGGGTCCCGGGACAGGGCCGAGCAGTACTTC. Translated, it gives CASSGSRDRAEQYF.

CDR3 DNA: TGTGCCAGCAGCTTAGCCGGCCTAGCGGGATGGGCTGCCTCCTACGAGCAGTACTTC. Protein product: CASSLAGLAGWAASYEQYF. The J gene is TRBJ2-7, the V gene TRBV7-2; TRBD2 matches at 9 bases. Germline V lookup: CDR1 SGHTA, CDR2 FQGNSA. The ends lost 0 bases at V and 0 bases at J; junction bases unmatched: 12. This CDR3 contains 19 residues.

The rearrangement links TRBV2 to TRBJ2-7, with D unresolved. From germline, CDR1 is SNHLY and CDR2 FYNNEI. V shed 3 bases and J shed 2 bases, with 5 bases lying between them. This CDR3 is built from 12 residues. In nucleotides, the CDR3 is TGTGCCAGCAGTGACACAGCCTACGAGCAGTACTTC. It codes for CASSDTAYEQYF. Looking up the rest from reference TRBV2 and TRBJ2-7 gives the full variable domain: EPEVTQTPSHQVTQMGQEVILRCVPISNHLYFYWYRQILGQKVEFLVSFYNNEISEKSEIFDDQFSVERPDGSNFTLKIRSTKLEDSAMYFCASSDTAYEQYFGPGTRLTVT.

This clonotype has more than one count but fewer than ten. The V gene is TRBV6-1, the J gene TRBJ1-6; 7 positions match TRBD1. The CDR3 totals 15 residues. J was trimmed by 2 bases and V by 5 bases; bases with no gene match: 3. Germline values: CDR1 MNHNS, CDR2 SASEGT. CDR3 residues: CASSQQGTYNSPLHF. Written as DNA, the CDR3 is TGTGCCAGCAGTCAACAGGGGACCTATAATTCACCCCTCCACTTT.

CDR3 loop: CATSDPGQGLRETQYF. The CDR3 DNA is TGTGCCACCAGTGATCCCGGACAGGGGCTGAGGGAGACCCAGTACTTC. This sequence joins TRBV24-1 and TRBJ2-5; TRBD1 agrees at 9 bases. V dropped 3 bases and J dropped 5; count of bases not matched to a gene: 9. Germline CDR1 reads KGHDR; CDR2 reads SFDVKD. This CDR3 comprises 16 residues.

With respect to this clonotype: With a much larger clone just one base away, this may be a read error. This chain links TRBV20-1 with TRBJ2-7; D may be TRBD1 (5 bases). CDR3 size: 11 residues. CDR1 DFQATT and CDR2 SNEGSKA come from the germline V gene (reference sequence). The CDR3 loop is CIDSRARERYF. CDR3 sequence (DNA): TGCATAGATTCCAGGGCCCGTGAGCGGTACTTC.

This clonotype appeared a few times. The rearrangement uses TRBV6-5 and TRBJ1-2; maybe TRBD1 (6 bases). Between the trimmed V and J ends, which lost 1 base and 9 bases, there was a span of 18 bases. CDR3 length: 15 amino acids. Germline assignment: CDR1 MNHEY and CDR2 SVGAGI. CDR3: CASSYLGAAPQSYTF. Written as DNA, the CDR3 is TGTGCCAGCAGTTACTTGGGGGCCGCTCCACAAAGCTACACCTTC.

The V gene is TRBV5-1, the J gene TRBJ2-1; 7 nucleotides match TRBD2. CDR3 length: 17 residues. The ends lost 4 bases at V and 0 bases at J; junction bases unmatched: 10. Germline V CDR1 and CDR2: SGHRS, YFSETQ. The CDR3 here is CASSTSSSGSSYNEQFF. The DNA of the CDR3 is TGCGCCAGCAGCACTAGCTCTAGCGGAAGCTCCTACAATGAGCAGTTCTTC. Based on the CDR3 plus reference TRBV5-1 and TRBJ2-1, the full variable domain is KAGVTQTPRYLIKTRGQQVTLSCSPISGHRSVSWYQQTPGQGLQFLFEYFSETQRNKGNFPGRFSGRQFSNSRSEMNVSTLELGDSALYLCASSTSSSGSSYNEQFFGPGTRLTVL.